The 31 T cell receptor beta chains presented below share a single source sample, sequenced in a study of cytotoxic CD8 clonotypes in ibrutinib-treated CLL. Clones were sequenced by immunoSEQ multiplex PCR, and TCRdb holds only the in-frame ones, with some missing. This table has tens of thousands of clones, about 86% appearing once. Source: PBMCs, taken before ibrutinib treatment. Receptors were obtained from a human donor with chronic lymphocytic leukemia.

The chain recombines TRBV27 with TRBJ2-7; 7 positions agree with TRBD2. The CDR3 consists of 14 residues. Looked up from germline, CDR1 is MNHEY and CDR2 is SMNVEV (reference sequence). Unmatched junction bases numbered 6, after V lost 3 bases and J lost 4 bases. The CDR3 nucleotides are TGTGCCAGCAGTTTCTCTAGCGGCTCATACGAGCAGTACTTC. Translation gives CASSFSSGSYEQYF.

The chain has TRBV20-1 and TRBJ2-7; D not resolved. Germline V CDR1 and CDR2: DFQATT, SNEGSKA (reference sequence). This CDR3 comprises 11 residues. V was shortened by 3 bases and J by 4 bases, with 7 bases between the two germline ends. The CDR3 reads CSASGLYEQYF. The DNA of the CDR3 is TGCAGTGCTAGCGGGCTATACGAGCAGTACTTC.

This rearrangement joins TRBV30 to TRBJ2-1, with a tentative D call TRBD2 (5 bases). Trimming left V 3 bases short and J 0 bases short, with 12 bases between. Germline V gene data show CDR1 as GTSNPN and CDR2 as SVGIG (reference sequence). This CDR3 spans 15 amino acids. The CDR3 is CAWRNGESSYNEQFF. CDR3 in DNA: TGTGCCTGGAGAAACGGGGAAAGCTCCTACAATGAGCAGTTCTTC.

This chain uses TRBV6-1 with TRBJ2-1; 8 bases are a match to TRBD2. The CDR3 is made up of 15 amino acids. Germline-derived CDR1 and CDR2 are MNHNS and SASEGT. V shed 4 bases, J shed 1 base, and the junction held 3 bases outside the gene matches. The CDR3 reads CASSAERESYNEQFF. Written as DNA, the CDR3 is TGTGCCAGCAGTGCTGAGCGGGAGTCCTACAATGAGCAGTTCTTC.

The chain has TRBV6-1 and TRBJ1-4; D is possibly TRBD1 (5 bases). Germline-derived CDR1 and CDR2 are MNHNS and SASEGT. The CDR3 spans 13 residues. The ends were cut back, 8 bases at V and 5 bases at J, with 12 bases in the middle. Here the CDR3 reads CASEGTSNEKLFF. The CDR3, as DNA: TGTGCCAGCGAGGGGACTTCCAATGAAAAACTGTTTTTT.

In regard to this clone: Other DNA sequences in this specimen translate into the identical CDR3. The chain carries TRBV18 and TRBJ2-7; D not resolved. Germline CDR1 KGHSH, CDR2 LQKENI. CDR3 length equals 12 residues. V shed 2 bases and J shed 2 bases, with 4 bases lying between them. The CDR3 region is CASSPGAYEQYF. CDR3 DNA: TGTGCCAGCTCACCAGGAGCCTACGAGCAGTACTTC.

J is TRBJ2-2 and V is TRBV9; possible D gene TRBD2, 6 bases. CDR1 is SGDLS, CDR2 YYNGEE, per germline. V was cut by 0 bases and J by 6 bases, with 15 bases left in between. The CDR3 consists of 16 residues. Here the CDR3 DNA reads TGTGCCAGCAGCGTAGTTGGGACTCGGGCCGCCGGGGAGCTGTTTTTT. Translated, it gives CASSVVGTRAAGELFF.

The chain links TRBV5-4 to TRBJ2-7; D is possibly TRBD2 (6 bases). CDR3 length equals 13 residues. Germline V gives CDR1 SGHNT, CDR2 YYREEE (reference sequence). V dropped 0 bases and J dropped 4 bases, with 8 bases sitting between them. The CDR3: CASSLAGEYEQYF. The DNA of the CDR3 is TGTGCCAGCAGCTTGGCGGGGGAATACGAGCAGTACTTC.

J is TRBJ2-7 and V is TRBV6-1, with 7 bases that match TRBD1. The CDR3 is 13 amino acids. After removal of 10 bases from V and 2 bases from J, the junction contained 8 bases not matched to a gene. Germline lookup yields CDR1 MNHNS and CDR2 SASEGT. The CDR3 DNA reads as TGTGCCACCGAAGACAGGGTTCCCTACGAGCAGTACTTC. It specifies CATEDRVPYEQYF.

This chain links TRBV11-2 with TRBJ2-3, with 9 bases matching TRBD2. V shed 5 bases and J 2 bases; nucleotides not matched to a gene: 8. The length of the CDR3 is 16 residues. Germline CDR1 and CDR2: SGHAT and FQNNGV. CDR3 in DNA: TGTGCCAGCAGCCACGCTGGCGGGAGGGCCACAGATACGCAGTATTTT. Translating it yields CASSHAGGRATDTQYF.

The CDR3 DNA reads TGTGCCAGTAGTCGGGGACAGGGACTATTCTACGAGCAGTACTTC. Residues: CASSRGQGLFYEQYF. The rearrangement uses TRBV19 and TRBJ2-7; 9 bases fit TRBD1. The CDR3 is made up of 15 amino acids. Germline values: CDR1 LNHDA, CDR2 SQIVND (reference sequence). With V trimmed by 5 bases and J by 3 bases, 8 bases remained unmatched.

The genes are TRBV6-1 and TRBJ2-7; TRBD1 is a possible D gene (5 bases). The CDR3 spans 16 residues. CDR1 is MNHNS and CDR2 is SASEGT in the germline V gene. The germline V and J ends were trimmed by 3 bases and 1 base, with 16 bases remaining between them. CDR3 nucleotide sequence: TGTGCCAGCAGTGACCCCCCCGTGAGACAGTCCTACGAGCAGTACTTC. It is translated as CASSDPPVRQSYEQYF.

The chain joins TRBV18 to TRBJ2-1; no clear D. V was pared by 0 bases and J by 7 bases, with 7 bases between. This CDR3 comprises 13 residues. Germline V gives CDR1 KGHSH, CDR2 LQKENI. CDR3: CASSPPHRNEQFF. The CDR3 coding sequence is TGTGCCAGCTCACCACCACATCGTAATGAGCAGTTCTTC.

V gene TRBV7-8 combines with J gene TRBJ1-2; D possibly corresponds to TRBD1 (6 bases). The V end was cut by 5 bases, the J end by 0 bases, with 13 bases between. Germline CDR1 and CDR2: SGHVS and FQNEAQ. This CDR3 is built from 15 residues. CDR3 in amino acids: CASSPGQISNYGYTF. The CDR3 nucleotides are TGTGCCAGCAGCCCTGGACAGATTTCTAACTATGGCTACACCTTC.

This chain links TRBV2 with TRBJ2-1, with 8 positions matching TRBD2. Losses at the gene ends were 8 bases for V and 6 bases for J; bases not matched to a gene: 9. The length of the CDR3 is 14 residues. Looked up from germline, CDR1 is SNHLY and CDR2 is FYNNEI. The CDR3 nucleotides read TGTGCCAGCGCGTCAGCGGGAGTGTCCAATGAGCAGTTCTTC. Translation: CASASAGVSNEQFF.

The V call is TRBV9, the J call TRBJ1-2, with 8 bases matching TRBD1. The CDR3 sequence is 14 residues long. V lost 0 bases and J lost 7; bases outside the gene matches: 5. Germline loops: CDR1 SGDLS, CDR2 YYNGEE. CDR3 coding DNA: TGTGCCAGCAGCGTAGTGGGCAGGGGGCCTGGCTACACCTTC. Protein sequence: CASSVVGRGPGYTF.

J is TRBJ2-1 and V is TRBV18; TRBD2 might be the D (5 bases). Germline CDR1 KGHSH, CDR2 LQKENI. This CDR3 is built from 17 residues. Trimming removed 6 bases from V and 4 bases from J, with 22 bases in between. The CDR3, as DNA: TGTGCCAGCTCTCGTTCCGGCGGGCTCCGTGGTTACAATGAGCAGTTCTTC. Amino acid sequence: CASSRSGGLRGYNEQFF.

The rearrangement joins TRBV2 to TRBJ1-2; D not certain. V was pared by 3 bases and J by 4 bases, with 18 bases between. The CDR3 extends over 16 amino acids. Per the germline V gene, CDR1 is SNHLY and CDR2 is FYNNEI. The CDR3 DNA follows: TGTGCCAGCAGTGATTTTTCGGTACGAATAACCTATGGCTACACCTTC. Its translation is CASSDFSVRITYGYTF.

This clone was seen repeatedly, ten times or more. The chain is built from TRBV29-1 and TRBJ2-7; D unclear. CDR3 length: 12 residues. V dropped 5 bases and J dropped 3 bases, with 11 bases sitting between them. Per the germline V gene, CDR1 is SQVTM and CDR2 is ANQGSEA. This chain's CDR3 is CSVKTNSYEQYF. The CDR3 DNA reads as TGCAGCGTTAAGACGAATAGCTACGAGCAGTACTTC.

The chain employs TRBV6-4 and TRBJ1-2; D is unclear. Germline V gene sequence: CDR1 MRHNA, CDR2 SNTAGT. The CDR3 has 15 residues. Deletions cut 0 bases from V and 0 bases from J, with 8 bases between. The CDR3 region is CASSDSAATNYGYTF. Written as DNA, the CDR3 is TGTGCCAGCAGTGACTCGGCAGCCACTAACTATGGCTACACCTTC.

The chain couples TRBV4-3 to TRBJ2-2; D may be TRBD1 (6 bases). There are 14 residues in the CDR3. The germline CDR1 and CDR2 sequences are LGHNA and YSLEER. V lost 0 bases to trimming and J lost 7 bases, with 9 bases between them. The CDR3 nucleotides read TGCGCCAGCAGCCAAGATGGGGGACACGGGGAGCTGTTTTTT. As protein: CASSQDGGHGELFF.

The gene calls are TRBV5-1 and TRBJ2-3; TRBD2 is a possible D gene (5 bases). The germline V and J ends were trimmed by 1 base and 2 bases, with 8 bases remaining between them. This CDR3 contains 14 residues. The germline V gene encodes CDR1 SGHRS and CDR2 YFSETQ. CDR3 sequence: CASSLPGSTDTQYF. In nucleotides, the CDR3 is TGCGCCAGCAGCTTGCCGGGGTCCACAGATACGCAGTATTTT.

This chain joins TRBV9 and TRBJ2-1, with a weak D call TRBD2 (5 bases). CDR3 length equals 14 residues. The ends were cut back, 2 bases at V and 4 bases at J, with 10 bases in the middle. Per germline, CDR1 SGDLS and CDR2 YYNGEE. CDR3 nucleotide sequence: TGTGCCAGCAGCGTCGGACTGCCGTACAATGAGCAGTTCTTC. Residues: CASSVGLPYNEQFF.

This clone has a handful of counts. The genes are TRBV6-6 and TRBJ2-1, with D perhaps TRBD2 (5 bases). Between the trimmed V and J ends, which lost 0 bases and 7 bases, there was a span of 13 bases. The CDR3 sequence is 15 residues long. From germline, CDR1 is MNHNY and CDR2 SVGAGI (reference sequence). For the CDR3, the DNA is TGTGCCAGCAGTTACTCGATGAGGGCCGGGAATGAGCAGTTCTTC. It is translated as CASSYSMRAGNEQFF.

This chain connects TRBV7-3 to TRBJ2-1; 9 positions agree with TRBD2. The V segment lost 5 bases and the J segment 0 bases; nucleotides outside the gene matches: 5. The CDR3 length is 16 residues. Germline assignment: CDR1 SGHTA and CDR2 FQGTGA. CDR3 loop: CASSPGLAPSYNEQFF. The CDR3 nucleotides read TGTGCCAGCAGCCCCGGACTAGCGCCCTCCTACAATGAGCAGTTCTTC.

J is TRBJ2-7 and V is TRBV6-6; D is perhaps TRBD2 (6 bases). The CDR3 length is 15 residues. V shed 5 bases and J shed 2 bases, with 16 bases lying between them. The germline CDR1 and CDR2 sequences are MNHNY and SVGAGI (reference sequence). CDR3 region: CASSGGTRGPYEQYF. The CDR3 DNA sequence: TGTGCCAGCAGTGGAGGGACGAGGGGCCCCTACGAGCAGTACTTC.

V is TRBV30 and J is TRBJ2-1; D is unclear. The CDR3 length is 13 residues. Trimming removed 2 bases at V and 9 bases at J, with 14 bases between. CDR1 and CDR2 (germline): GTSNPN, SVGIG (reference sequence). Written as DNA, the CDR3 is TGTGCCTGGAGTCGGGCGAGGACGGGTGAGCAGTTCTTC. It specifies CAWSRARTGEQFF.

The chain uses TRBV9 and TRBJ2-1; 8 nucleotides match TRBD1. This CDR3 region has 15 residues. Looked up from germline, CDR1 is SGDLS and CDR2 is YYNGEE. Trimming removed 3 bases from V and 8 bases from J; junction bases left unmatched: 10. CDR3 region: CASSAGQGRSDEQFF. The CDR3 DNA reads TGTGCCAGCAGCGCCGGACAGGGCAGATCCGATGAGCAGTTCTTC.

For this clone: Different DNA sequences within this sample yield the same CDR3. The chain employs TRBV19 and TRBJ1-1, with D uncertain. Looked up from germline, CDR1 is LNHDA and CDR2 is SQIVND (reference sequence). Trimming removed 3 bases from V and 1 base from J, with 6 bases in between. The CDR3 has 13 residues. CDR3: CASSIGRNTEAFF. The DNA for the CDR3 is TGTGCCAGTAGTATTGGACGGAACACTGAAGCTTTCTTT.

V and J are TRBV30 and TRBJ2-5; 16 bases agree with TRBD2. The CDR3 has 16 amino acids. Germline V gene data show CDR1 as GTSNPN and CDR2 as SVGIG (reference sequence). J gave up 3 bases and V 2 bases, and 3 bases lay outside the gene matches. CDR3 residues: CAWSRGTSGREETQYF. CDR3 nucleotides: TGTGCCTGGAGTCGCGGGACTAGCGGGAGGGAAGAGACCCAGTACTTC.

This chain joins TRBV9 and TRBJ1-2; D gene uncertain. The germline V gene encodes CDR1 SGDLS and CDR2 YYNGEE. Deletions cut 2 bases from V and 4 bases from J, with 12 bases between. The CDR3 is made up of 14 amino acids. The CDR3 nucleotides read TGTGCCAGCAGCGTGGTCGAATCGGCCTATGGCTACACCTTC. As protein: CASSVVESAYGYTF.